Each of the 10 T cell receptor beta chains below was sequenced from the same sample in a study of CD8 T cells in Susac syndrome. Random hexamers were used to reverse transcribe roughly 0.5 to 1 ug of RNA. TCRdb reprocessed the immunoSEQ multiplex PCR reads via MiXCR and lists one record per CDR3 protein. The sample consists of a few hundred thousand distinct CDR3 sequences, around 95% of them appearing once. The sample comprised CD4+ T cells from PBMCs. All receptors derive from a human donor with multiple sclerosis.

The genes are TRBV4-1 and TRBJ1-4, with D unclear. V lost 1 base and J 0 bases, leaving 9 bases between the germline ends. This CDR3 contains 16 residues. The germline V gene encodes CDR1 MGHRA and CDR2 YSYEKL. CDR3 amino acids: CASSQGRRATNEKLFF. The CDR3 region has the DNA TGCGCCAGCAGCCAAGGTCGGAGGGCAACTAATGAAAAACTGTTTTTT.

V usage is TRBV20-1 and J usage is TRBJ2-7, with a tentative D call TRBD1 (5 bases). Germline CDR1 and CDR2: DFQATT and SNEGSKA (reference sequence). V was pared by 6 bases and J by 3 bases, with 15 bases between. CDR3 size: 13 residues. As DNA, the CDR3 is TGCAGTGCACAGGTCAGCCGTTACTACGAGCAGTACTTC. It yields the protein CSAQVSRYYEQYF.

The rearrangement links TRBV27 to TRBJ1-2; possibly TRBD1 for D (5 bases). This CDR3 comprises 14 residues. Germline values: CDR1 MNHEY, CDR2 SMNVEV (reference sequence). V was cut by 3 bases and J by 3 bases, with 11 bases left in between. The CDR3 here is CASSFSQGHYGYTF. The CDR3 DNA follows: TGTGCCAGCAGTTTTTCGCAGGGCCACTATGGCTACACCTTC.

The sample holds one count of this clonotype. The chain joins TRBV30 to TRBJ1-1; TRBD1 is a possible D gene (6 bases). The CDR3 extends over 13 amino acids. The germline V gene has CDR1 GTSNPN and CDR2 SVGIG (reference sequence). With 0 bases removed from V and 8 bases from J, the gap between germline ends came to 13 bases. The CDR3 DNA is TGTGCCTGGAGTGTAGGGGGGCAGTCAGAAGCTTTCTTT. It specifies CAWSVGGQSEAFF.

The rearrangement joins TRBV3-1 to TRBJ2-5; 7 bases match TRBD1. The CDR3 totals 17 residues. V was pared by 1 base and J by 5 bases, with 13 bases of the junction left unmatched. The germline CDR1 and CDR2 sequences are LGHDT and YNNKEL (reference sequence). The CDR3 loop is CASSQGVEGGGRETQYF. The CDR3 nucleotides are TGTGCCAGCAGCCAAGGAGTGGAAGGGGGCGGGCGTGAGACCCAGTACTTC.

The chain employs TRBV12-3 or TRBV12-4 and TRBJ2-1; D gene unclear. The CDR3 spans 11 residues. V was clipped by 3 bases and J by 8 bases, with 5 bases between them. The CDR3 region is CASSLNDEQFF. The CDR3 nucleotides are TGTGCCAGCAGTTTGAACGATGAGCAGTTCTTC.

This clonotype has a single count. A read error may produce the germline difference seen at one junction end. This chain uses TRBV7-7 with TRBJ2-1; 15 positions match TRBD2. The length of the CDR3 is 16 residues. Germline CDR1 and CDR2: SSHAT and FNYEAQ (reference sequence). The CDR3 region is CASSPRGLAGGGEQFF. Here the CDR3 DNA reads TGTGCTAGCAGCCCCCGCGGACTAGCGGGAGGGGGTGAGCAGTTCTTC.

This clonotype was picked up one time. The chain uses TRBV18 and TRBJ2-7, with TRBD1 matching 7 bases. The CDR3 has 16 residues. With 4 bases clipped from V and 3 bases from J, the junction kept 12 bases outside the gene matches. Germline-derived CDR1 and CDR2 are KGHSH and LQKENI. As DNA, the CDR3 is TGTGCCAGCTCACGACCACCGGGACAGTGGGACTACGAGCAGTACTTC. Its protein is CASSRPPGQWDYEQYF.

The rearrangement links TRBV5-6 to TRBJ2-7, with 9 bases aligning to TRBD2. Germline V gives CDR1 SGHDT, CDR2 YYEEEE. V was clipped by 5 bases and J by 3 bases; unmatched bases: 3. The length of the CDR3 is 13 residues. The CDR3 here is CASSHSGSYEQYF. In DNA, the CDR3 is TGTGCCAGCAGTCATAGCGGGAGCTACGAGCAGTACTTC.

This clonotype appeared a single time. This sequence joins TRBV18 and TRBJ1-1; maybe TRBD1 (6 bases). The CDR3 consists of 15 residues. Germline assignment: CDR1 KGHSH and CDR2 LQKENI. V was clipped by 2 bases and J by 0 bases, with 10 bases between them. The CDR3 DNA reads TGTGCCAGCTCACCAGGGGGCAATATGAACACTGAAGCTTTCTTT. It specifies CASSPGGNMNTEAFF.